This section outlines one T cell receptor beta chain sequence together with its context. This entry is derived from a study of cytomegalovirus exposure and HLA in healthy donors. V lost 6 bases, J lost 3 bases, and 15 bases lay in between. Germline CDR1 is SGHKS and CDR2 is YYEKEE (reference sequence). CDR3 length: 14 amino acids. PCR employed 60 Vbeta and 13 Jbeta primers. Assay: immunoSEQ multiplex PCR; the TCRdb copy retains only in-frame clones and omits some. The data contain 130,000 or so clones, roughly 82% of them singletons. Sequencing was carried out using PBMCs. The TCR comes from a male donor in good health and CMV-seropositive. The rearrangement uses TRBV5-5 and TRBJ1-1; possible D gene TRBD1, 6 bases. The CDR3 sequence is CASTELQGYTEAFF. The CDR3 nucleotides read TGTGCCAGCACCGAACTACAGGGTTACACTGAAGCTTTCTTT.